This is a list of T cell receptor beta chains from one sample in a study of T cell repertoires in cytomegalovirus infection. MiXCR was run by TCRdb on the reads, yielding one entry per CDR3 protein. The sample carries approximately 500,000 distinct CDR3 sequences, 16% recorded once. Material: CD8+ T cells from PBMCs. These receptors originate from a human donor in good health (CMV status not recorded). Some clones in this sample may be carry-over from other donors' samples. Both conserved end residues are part of each CDR3. A D gene is named only where the DNA matches it firmly. Size is omitted from some rows. Given values are once, few, many or a class for expanded clones.

clone size,D gene,V gene,J gene,CDR3 protein,CDR3 DNA
-,-,TRBV5-6,TRBJ1-2,CASTLGRGQNYGYTF,TGTGCCAGCACCTTAGGTCGGGGGCAAAACTATGGCTACACCTTC
-,-,TRBV25-1,TRBJ2-7,CASSVGLPVDEQYF,TGTGCCAGCAGTGTGGGACTTCCCGTCGACGAGCAGTACTTC
many,-,TRBV7-3,TRBJ1-1,CASSPGGLPDTEAFF,TGTGCCAGCAGCCCCGGCGGACTTCCCGACACTGAAGCTTTCTTT
many,-,TRBV27,TRBJ1-5,CASSLGGTQPQHF,TGTGCCAGCAGTTTGGGGGGTACTCAGCCCCAGCATTTT
many,-,TRBV14,TRBJ2-1,CASSQEDLYNEQFF,TGTGCCAGCAGCCAAGAGGACTTGTACAATGAGCAGTTCTTC
-,-,TRBV3-1,TRBJ1-1,CASSQEGWGGQGRILFRNTEAFF,TGTGCCAGCAGCCAAGAAGGGTGGGGAGGTCAGGGAAGGATTTTGTTTAGGAACACTGAAGCTTTCTTT
many,-,TRBV7-4,TRBJ1-5,CASSLTSLGRNYSNQPQHF,TGTGCCAGCAGCTTAACCTCGCTCGGGAGGAATTATAGCAATCAGCCCCAGCATTTT
-,-,TRBV19,TRBJ1-5,CASNQRRQINQPQHF,TGTGCCAGTAATCAAAGGAGACAGATTAATCAGCCCCAGCATTTT
-,-,TRBV6-5,TRBJ1-1,CASSYSLRSNSPNTEAFF,TGTGCCAGCAGTTACTCCCTCAGATCCAACAGCCCGAACACTGAAGCTTTCTTT
-,-,TRBV5-6,TRBJ1-2,CASSLGRQNYTF,TGTGCCAGCAGCTTGGGGCGACAAAACTACACCTTC
-,TRBD1,TRBV27,TRBJ1-1,CASSPGQENTEAFF,TGTGCCAGCAGCCCAGGACAGGAGAACACTGAAGCTTTCTTT
-,-,TRBV2,TRBJ1-1,CASSERGSPNTEAFF,TGTGCCAGCAGTGAACGGGGCAGTCCGAACACTGAAGCTTTCTTT
few,-,TRBV15,TRBJ2-1,CATSSARTAYNEQFF,TGTGCCACCAGCAGTGCTAGGACAGCCTACAATGAGCAGTTCTTC
-,-,TRBV12-3/TRBV12-4,TRBJ2-1,CASSLARRFYYNEQFF,TGTGCAAGCAGTTTAGCGCGGCGGTTCTACTACAATGAGCAGTTCTTC
-,-,TRBV11-2,TRBJ1-5,CASSYWRTTGENQPQHF,TGTGCCAGCAGCTATTGGCGGACGACAGGTGAGAATCAGCCCCAGCATTTT
-,TRBD1,TRBV20-1,TRBJ2-5,CSPPGQTGVFETQYF,TGCAGTCCTCCCGGACAGACAGGGGTTTTCGAGACCCAGTACTTC
few,TRBD1,TRBV20-1,TRBJ1-6,CSARAGQGNSPLHF,TGCAGTGCTAGAGCGGGACAGGGAAATTCACCCCTCCACTTT
many,TRBD2,TRBV7-2,TRBJ2-7,CASSLDPSGRSSYEQYF,TGTGCCAGCAGCTTAGATCCTAGCGGGAGGAGCTCCTACGAGCAGTACTTC
-,-,TRBV5-5,TRBJ2-5,CASSLDRGGTQYF,TGTGCCAGCAGCTTGGACCGCGGCGGGACCCAGTACTTC
few,TRBD1,TRBV11-2,TRBJ2-5,CASSLGTGVGTQYF,TGTGCCAGCAGCTTAGGGACAGGGGTGGGGACCCAGTACTTC
few,-,TRBV7-9,TRBJ1-1,CASRSRDSAEAFF,TGTGCCAGCAGATCCCGGGACTCCGCTGAAGCTTTCTTT
many,-,TRBV27,TRBJ2-7,CASSFLGLTYEQYF,TGTGCCAGCAGTTTTTTAGGGTTGACCTACGAGCAGTACTTC
many,-,TRBV7-8,TRBJ1-1,CASSLRVLGREAFF,TGTGCCAGCAGCTTAAGGGTTTTAGGCAGAGAAGCTTTCTTT
-,TRBD1,TRBV9,TRBJ1-2,CASSVGTGAPYGYTF,TGTGCCAGCAGCGTAGGGACAGGGGCCCCCTATGGCTACACCTTC
-,-,TRBV28,TRBJ2-4,CASSFVRVKNIQYF,TGTGCCAGCAGTTTTGTAAGGGTGAAAAACATTCAGTACTTC
few,TRBD2,TRBV19,TRBJ2-7,CASSIVLAGDLYF,TGTGCCAGTAGTATAGTACTAGCGGGGGACTTGTACTTC
few,TRBD2,TRBV2,TRBJ2-6,CASNTGREGSGANVLTF,TGTGCCAGCAATACCGGCAGGGAGGGCTCTGGGGCCAACGTCCTGACTTTC
many,-,TRBV6-1,TRBJ1-4,CASSEQGGGRGEKLFF,TGTGCCAGCAGTGAACAGGGTGGGGGTAGAGGTGAAAAACTGTTTTTT
few,-,TRBV6-1,TRBJ2-2,CASSEGVGELFF,TGTGCCAGCAGTGAAGGGGTAGGGGAGCTGTTTTTT
-,-,TRBV3-1,TRBJ2-7,CASASGVGTYEQYF,TGTGCCAGCGCGTCGGGGGTTGGTACCTACGAGCAGTACTTC
-,TRBD2,TRBV19,TRBJ2-1,CASSIAGLGVNEQLF,TGTGCCAGTAGTATCGCGGGACTAGGGGTCAATGAGCAGCTCTTC
few,-,TRBV5-6,TRBJ2-7,CASSSIQDQGKSFEQYF,TGTGCCAGCAGCTCTATTCAGGATCAGGGAAAAAGTTTCGAGCAGTACTTC
many,-,TRBV5-6,TRBJ2-1,CASSLEFSDEQFF,TGTGCCAGCAGCTTGGAATTTAGCGATGAGCAGTTCTTC
-,TRBD1,TRBV27,TRBJ1-5,CASSLFWTGGGQPQHF,TGTGCCAGCAGTTTGTTTTGGACAGGGGGCGGTCAGCCCCAGCATTTT
once,TRBD2,TRBV4-1,TRBJ2-7,CASTPTSGRFYERYF,TGCGCCAGCACCCCAACCAGCGGGAGGTTCTACGAGCGGTACTTC
many,-,TRBV25-1,TRBJ2-1,CARASLPGPHNEQFF,TGTGCCAGGGCATCACTCCCGGGACCGCACAATGAGCAGTTCTTC
many,-,TRBV28,TRBJ1-6,CASRDDAYNSPLHF,TGTGCCAGCAGGGATGACGCCTATAATTCACCCCTCCACTTT
many,-,TRBV7-4,TRBJ1-2,CASSLVRPGDREGYTF,TGTGCCAGCAGCTTAGTTCGGCCAGGGGATCGAGAAGGCTACACCTTC
many,-,TRBV28,TRBJ1-5,CASSLMGKGNQPQHF,TGTGCCAGCAGTTTAATGGGGAAGGGCAATCAGCCCCAGCATTTT
many,TRBD1,TRBV11-2,TRBJ1-1,CASSSRGLDTEAFF,TGTGCCAGCAGCTCCAGGGGGTTGGACACTGAAGCTTTCTTT
many,TRBD2,TRBV3-1,TRBJ2-3,CASSQDRPTSGTPDTQYF,TGTGCCAGCAGCCAAGATCGGCCGACTAGCGGGACGCCAGATACGCAGTATTTT
few,TRBD2,TRBV7-6,TRBJ2-7,CASSLASGTNYEQYF,TGTGCCAGCAGCTTAGCGTCAGGGACTAACTACGAGCAGTACTTC
few,TRBD2,TRBV2,TRBJ2-4,CASSEATSGYRNIQYF,TGTGCCAGCAGTGAAGCCACTAGCGGGTATAGGAACATTCAGTACTTC
few,TRBD1,TRBV5-1,TRBJ1-6,CASSSRGQGGSSYNSPLHF,TGCGCCAGCAGCTCGAGGGGACAGGGGGGGAGCTCCTATAATTCACCCCTCCACTTT
many,-,TRBV11-2,TRBJ2-2,CASSYDPGELFF,TGTGCCAGCAGCTACGACCCCGGGGAGCTGTTTTTT